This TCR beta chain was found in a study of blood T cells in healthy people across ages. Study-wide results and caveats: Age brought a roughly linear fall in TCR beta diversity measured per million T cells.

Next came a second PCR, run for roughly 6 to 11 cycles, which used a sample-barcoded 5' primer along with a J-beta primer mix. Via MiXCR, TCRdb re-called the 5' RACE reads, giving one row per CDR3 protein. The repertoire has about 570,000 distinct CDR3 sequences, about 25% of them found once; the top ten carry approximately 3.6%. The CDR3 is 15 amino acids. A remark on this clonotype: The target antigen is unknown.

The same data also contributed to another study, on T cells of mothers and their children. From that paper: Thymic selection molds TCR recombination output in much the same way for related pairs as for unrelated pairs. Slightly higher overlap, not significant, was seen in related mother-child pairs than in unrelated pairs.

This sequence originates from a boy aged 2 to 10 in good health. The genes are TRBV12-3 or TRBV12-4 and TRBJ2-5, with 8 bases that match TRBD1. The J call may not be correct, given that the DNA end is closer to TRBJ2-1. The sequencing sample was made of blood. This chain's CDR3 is CASSSGQGLNREQFF. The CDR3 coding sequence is TGTGCCAGCAGTTCCGGACAGGGTCTTAATCGTGAGCAGTTCTTC.